These T cell receptor beta chains were read from a single sample in a study of shared clonotypes between healthy human individuals. TCRdb's copy holds only in-frame clones and misses some; the assay was immunoSEQ multiplex PCR. The data hold 1 million to 1.3 million clones, with 70% to 80% observed a single time. Sequencing input: memory CD4+ T cells from PBMCs. Source of these receptors: a young man in good health. Some clones in this sample may be carry-over from other donors' samples. Each CDR3 is given with its conserved first and last residue. A D gene is named only where the DNA matches it firmly. Clone sizes are given selectively: once, few, many, or a class where the clone is expanded.

cdr3_aa,cdr3_nt,v_call,clone_size,j_call,cdr3_length,d_call
CASKSSGRAYEQYF,TGTGCCAGTAAATCTAGCGGGAGGGCCTACGAGCAGTACTTC,TRBV19,.,TRBJ2-7,14,TRBD2
CASSQGTGEGETQYF,TGTGCCAGCAGTCAGGGCACAGGGGAAGGAGAGACCCAGTACTTC,TRBV7-2,.,TRBJ2-5,15,TRBD1
CASSLRATNEKLFF,TGCGCCAGCAGCTTGAGGGCAACTAATGAAAAACTGTTTTTT,TRBV5-1,.,TRBJ1-4,14,.
CASRPFGGGGLETQYF,TGTGCCAGTAGACCATTCGGAGGGGGAGGTTTGGAGACCCAGTACTTC,TRBV19,once,TRBJ2-5,16,.
CSAARQGNYGYTF,TGCAGCGCCGCACGACAGGGGAACTATGGCTACACCTTC,TRBV29-1,.,TRBJ1-2,13,TRBD1
CASSSRDRGTYEQYF,TGTGCCAGCAGCAGCCGGGACAGGGGGACCTACGAGCAGTACTTC,TRBV11-2,.,TRBJ2-7,15,TRBD1
CAQTRKGVEKLFF,TGTGCCCAAACCCGGAAAGGAGTTGAAAAACTGTTTTTT,TRBV30,.,TRBJ1-4,13,.
CASSLQGVAEAFF,TGTGCCAGCTCACTCCAGGGGGTGGCTGAAGCTTTCTTT,TRBV18,.,TRBJ1-1,13,TRBD1
CASSLSRNYEQYF,TGTGCCAGCTCACTGAGTCGAAATTACGAGCAGTACTTC,TRBV18,.,TRBJ2-7,13,.
CASSLLGGDYNEQFF,TGCGCCAGCAGCCTGCTCGGGGGCGACTACAATGAGCAGTTCTTC,TRBV5-1,.,TRBJ2-1,15,.
CASRVWGGRYEAFF,TGTGCCAGCAGGGTGTGGGGAGGTCGCTATGAAGCTTTCTTT,TRBV5-4,.,TRBJ1-1,14,.
CASKGDTYEQYF,TGTGCCAGCAAGGGGGACACCTACGAGCAGTACTTC,TRBV27,once,TRBJ2-7,12,.
CAWSPTEEQPQHF,TGTGCCTGGAGTCCGACAGAGGAACAGCCCCAGCATTTT,TRBV30,.,TRBJ1-5,13,.
CASSLSVDRAHNQHF,TGTGCCAGCAGCTTATCGGTAGACAGGGCTCACAACCAGCATTTT,TRBV7-8,.,TRBJ1-5,15,TRBD1
CASSPAPGQTAYNEQFF,TGTGCCAGCAGTCCTGCTCCGGGACAGACTGCCTACAATGAGCAGTTCTTC,TRBV27,once,TRBJ2-1,17,TRBD1
CASRGTSGSSGELFF,TGTGCCAGCAGAGGGACTAGCGGGAGCTCCGGGGAGCTGTTTTTT,TRBV2,.,TRBJ2-2,15,TRBD2
CASSLLRGSGGKNIQYF,TGTGCCAGCAGCTTATTAAGGGGTTCGGGTGGCAAAAACATTCAGTACTTC,TRBV11-2,once,TRBJ2-4,17,.
CASKRGGGVETQYF,TGTGCCAGCAAACGCGGGGGAGGGGTCGAGACCCAGTACTTC,TRBV11-2,.,TRBJ2-5,14,TRBD2
CASRLAQKYREWRKGTDTQYF,TGTGCAAGTCGCTTAGCGCAGAAGTACCGTGAGTGGAGAAAGGGCACAGATACGCAGTATTTT,TRBV12-2,.,TRBJ2-3,21,.
CASSLPLAGVIHTDTQYF,TGTGCCAGCAGCTTGCCACTAGCGGGAGTAATCCACACAGATACGCAGTATTTT,TRBV5-4,once,TRBJ2-3,18,TRBD2
CASSRTSADIGELFF,TGTGCCAGCAGCCGGACTAGCGCTGACATCGGGGAGCTGTTTTTT,TRBV7-2,once,TRBJ2-2,15,TRBD2
CASSSQPAGRAGELFF,TGTGCCAGCAGCTCCCAACCAGCGGGAAGGGCCGGGGAGCTGTTTTTT,TRBV7-9,once,TRBJ2-2,16,TRBD2
CASSIPLLRGPNVLMNTEAFF,TGTGCCAGTAGTATACCTCTCTTGCGTGGACCAAACGTCTTAATGAACACTGAAGCTTTCTTT,TRBV19,many,TRBJ1-1,21,.
CASRSPRSSTDTQYF,TGTGCCAGCAGATCCCCGCGGAGTAGCACAGATACGCAGTATTTT,TRBV2,.,TRBJ2-3,15,.
CASSLPQGARGAFF,TGTGCCAGCAGTTTACCACAGGGGGCTCGGGGAGCTTTCTTT,TRBV28,.,TRBJ1-1,14,TRBD1
CASSLALDRNEKLFF,TGCGCCAGCAGCTTGGCTTTGGACAGAAATGAAAAACTGTTTTTT,TRBV5-1,.,TRBJ1-4,15,.
CAWSTSEQFF,TGTGCCTGGAGTACTAGTGAGCAGTTCTTC,TRBV30,.,TRBJ2-1,10,.
CASSLLSGSYNEQFF,TGTGCCAGCAGCTTACTTAGCGGGTCCTACAATGAGCAGTTCTTC,TRBV7-9,.,TRBJ2-1,15,TRBD2
CARGGPGQGAYEQYF,TGTGCCCGGGGGGGGCCGGGACAGGGGGCCTACGAGCAGTACTTC,TRBV14,.,TRBJ2-7,15,TRBD1
CASSYLYNEQFF,TGTGCCAGCAGTTATCTATACAATGAGCAGTTCTTC,TRBV28,.,TRBJ2-1,12,.
CASSPPGGGRSYNEQFF,TGTGCCAGCTCACCACCGGGCGGGGGCAGATCCTACAATGAGCAGTTCTTC,TRBV18,.,TRBJ2-1,17,.
CASSPPGLGVHEQYF,TGTGCCAGCAGCCCTCCGGGACTAGGCGTCCACGAGCAGTACTTC,TRBV7-2,.,TRBJ2-7,15,TRBD2
CASSQELGQGVKLFF,TGTGCCAGCAGCCAAGAGTTAGGGCAGGGCGTAAAACTGTTTTTT,TRBV4-2,.,TRBJ1-4,15,.
CASSFFSGRASYEQYF,TGCGCCAGCAGCTTCTTTAGCGGGAGGGCCTCCTACGAGCAGTACTTC,TRBV5-1,.,TRBJ2-7,16,TRBD2
CASSLEATGRQQYF,TGTGCCAGCAGCTTAGAGGCGACAGGCCGTCAGCAGTACTTC,TRBV7-2,.,TRBJ2-7,14,.
CASSPRENYGYTF,TGTGCCAGCAGTCCCAGGGAAAACTATGGCTACACCTTC,TRBV28,.,TRBJ1-2,13,.
CASSTSGGEAEKLFF,TGTGCCAGCAGCACCAGCGGAGGGGAGGCTGAAAAACTGTTTTTT,TRBV21-1,.,TRBJ1-4,15,.
CASSSPEGGRAYNEQFF,TGTGCCAGCAGTTCCCCCGAAGGTGGGAGGGCCTACAATGAGCAGTTCTTC,TRBV28,.,TRBJ2-1,17,TRBD2
CASSLAGPPSGANVLTF,TGTGCCAGCAGTTTGGCAGGCCCCCCCTCTGGGGCCAACGTCCTGACTTTC,TRBV28,.,TRBJ2-6,17,.
CASSLSRGILVWGSGANVLTF,TGTGCCAGCAGTTTATCCCGAGGGATACTAGTGTGGGGCTCTGGGGCCAACGTCCTGACTTTC,TRBV28,.,TRBJ2-6,21,.
CASSPGLAGVGWAF,TGTGCCAGCAGTCCGGGACTAGCGGGAGTGGGTTGGGCATTC,TRBV27,.,TRBJ2-7,14,TRBD2
CASSSDGHSGNTIYF,TGTGCCAGCAGCTCGGACGGACACTCTGGAAACACCATATATTTT,TRBV7-2,once,TRBJ1-3,15,.
CASSPPRRSTGELFF,TGTGCCAGCAGTCCACCGCGGCGGAGCACCGGGGAGCTGTTTTTT,TRBV2,many,TRBJ2-2,15,.
CASSQQSPAGWSTYGYTF,TGTGCCAGCAGCCAACAAAGCCCGGCGGGTTGGAGTACCTATGGCTACACCTTC,TRBV4-2,.,TRBJ1-2,18,.
CAWIPQGTSGVSSYEQYF,TGTGCCTGGATCCCACAGGGGACTAGCGGGGTCAGCTCCTACGAGCAGTACTTC,TRBV30,.,TRBJ2-7,18,TRBD2
CASSYSTTNSNQPQHF,TGTGCCAGCAGTTACTCGACCACAAATAGCAATCAGCCCCAGCATTTT,TRBV6-6,once,TRBJ1-5,16,.
CASSQNPGGGSGANVLTF,TGTGCCAGCAGCCAGAACCCGGGGGGCGGATCTGGGGCCAACGTCCTGACTTTC,TRBV7-8,once,TRBJ2-6,18,.
CASSLTSASTDTQYF,TGCGCCAGCAGCCTGACTAGCGCGAGCACAGATACGCAGTATTTT,TRBV4-3,.,TRBJ2-3,15,TRBD2
CASSQGGQGTQYF,TGCGCCAGCAGCCAGGGCGGACAGGGGACCCAGTACTTC,TRBV4-3,.,TRBJ2-5,13,TRBD1
CASSLLSTSGNYEQYF,TGTGCCAGCAGTTTATTATCCACTAGCGGGAACTACGAGCAGTACTTC,TRBV27,.,TRBJ2-7,16,TRBD2
CASSPRQGNGYGYTF,TGTGCCAGCAGCCCGAGACAGGGTAACGGCTATGGCTACACCTTC,TRBV9,.,TRBJ1-2,15,TRBD1
CASSRETAGTSHEQYF,TGTGCCAGCAGCAGGGAAACTGCGGGGACTAGCCACGAGCAGTACTTC,TRBV4-2,.,TRBJ2-7,16,TRBD2
CASGNPSGRAKVDGELFF,TGTGCCAGTGGAAACCCCAGCGGGAGGGCCAAAGTCGACGGGGAGCTGTTTTTT,TRBV19,.,TRBJ2-2,18,TRBD2
CASSKGQRGSNEKLFF,TGTGCCAGCAGTAAGGGGCAGAGGGGTTCTAATGAAAAACTGTTTTTT,TRBV2,.,TRBJ1-4,16,.
CASSQGQGQSEQYF,TGTGCCAGCAGCCAAGGACAGGGGCAGTCTGAGCAGTACTTC,TRBV4-2,once,TRBJ2-7,14,TRBD1
CASSPWTGGEEQYF,TGTGCCAGCAGCCCTTGGACAGGGGGTGAAGAGCAGTACTTC,TRBV6-1,.,TRBJ2-7,14,TRBD1
CASSFVGVTEAFF,TGTGCCAGCAGTTTTGTTGGCGTTACTGAAGCTTTCTTT,TRBV28,.,TRBJ1-1,13,.